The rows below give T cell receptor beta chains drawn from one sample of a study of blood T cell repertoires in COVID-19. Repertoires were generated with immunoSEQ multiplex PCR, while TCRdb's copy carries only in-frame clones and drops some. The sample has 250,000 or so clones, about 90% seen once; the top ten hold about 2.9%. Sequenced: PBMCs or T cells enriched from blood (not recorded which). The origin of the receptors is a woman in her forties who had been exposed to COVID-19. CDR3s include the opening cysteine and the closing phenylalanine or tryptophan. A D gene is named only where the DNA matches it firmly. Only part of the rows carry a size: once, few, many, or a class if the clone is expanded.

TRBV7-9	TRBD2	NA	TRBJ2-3	TGTGCCAGCAGCCGATCTAGCGGGAGGCTTGGGGCAGATACGCAGTATTTT	CASSRSSGRLGADTQYF
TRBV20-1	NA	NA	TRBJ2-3	TGCAGTGCTAGTCGCGAACCTCTCCCCCCGCAGTATTTT	CSASREPLPPQYF
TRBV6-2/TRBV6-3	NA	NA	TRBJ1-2	TGTGCCAGCAGCGCCGGGGGAAGTCTAGGCTACACCTTC	CASSAGGSLGYTF
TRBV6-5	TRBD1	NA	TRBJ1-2	TGTGCCAGCAGTTACGGGACAGGGGCCGATGGCTACACCTTC	CASSYGTGADGYTF
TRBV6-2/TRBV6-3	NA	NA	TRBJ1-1	TGTGCCAGCAGTGACGGGGTGGGCACTGAAGCTTTCTTT	CASSDGVGTEAFF
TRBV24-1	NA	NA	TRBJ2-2	TGTGCCACCAGTGGGACAGATAACACCGGGGAGCTGTTTTTT	CATSGTDNTGELFF
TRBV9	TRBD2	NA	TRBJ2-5	TGTGCCAGCAGCCCCGGGGGGGCGGGAGTAGGTAGACAAGAGACCCAGTACTTC	CASSPGGAGVGRQETQYF
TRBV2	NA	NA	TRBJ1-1	TGTGCCAGCCCGACGGACACGACTGAAGCTTTCTTT	CASPTDTTEAFF
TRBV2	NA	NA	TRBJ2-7	TGTGCCAGCAGCGAGGAAGGCTACGAGCAGTACTTC	CASSEEGYEQYF
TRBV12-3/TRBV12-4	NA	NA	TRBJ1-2	TGTGCCAGCAGTTCTAGGGGTGGCTACACCTTC	CASSSRGGYTF
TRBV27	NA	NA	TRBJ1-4	TGTGCCAGCAGTTTGGGCGACCCTAATGAAAAACTGTTTTTT	CASSLGDPNEKLFF
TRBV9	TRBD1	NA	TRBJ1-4	TGTGCCAGCAGCGCCGAGGACAGGGGTACTAATGAAAAACTGTTTTTT	CASSAEDRGTNEKLFF
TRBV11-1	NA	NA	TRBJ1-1	TGTGCCAGCAGCTTGAGGGCAGGAACCTTTAACACTGAAGCTTTCTTT	CASSLRAGTFNTEAFF
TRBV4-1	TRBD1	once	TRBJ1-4	TGCGCCAGCAGCCAATCTAGGACAGGGAGTGGTGAAAAACTGTTTTTT	CASSQSRTGSGEKLFF
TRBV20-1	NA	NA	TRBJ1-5	TGCAGTGCTAGTCAGGGCCTTAGCAATCAGCCCCAGCATTTT	CSASQGLSNQPQHF
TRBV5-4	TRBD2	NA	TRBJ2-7	TGTGCCAGCAGCTTCCTAGCGGGGGGGCGAGTTTACGAGCAGTACTTC	CASSFLAGGRVYEQYF
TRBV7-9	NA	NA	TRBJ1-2	TGTGCCAGCAGCGAATCGACGGGTTCTGGCTACACCTTC	CASSESTGSGYTF
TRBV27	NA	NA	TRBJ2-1	TGTGCCAGCAGTTTAATAGGGGGCTCCTACAATGAGCAGTTCTTC	CASSLIGGSYNEQFF
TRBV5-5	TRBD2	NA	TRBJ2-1	TGTGCCAGCAGCTTGGCAGGGACTAGCGGGGTATTTAGTGAGCAGTTCTTC	CASSLAGTSGVFSEQFF
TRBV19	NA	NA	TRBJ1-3	TGTGCCAGTAGTATCCGGGTACAGGGCTCTGGAAACACCATATATTTT	CASSIRVQGSGNTIYF
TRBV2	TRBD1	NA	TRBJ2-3	TGTGCCGGGAGACAGGGTGGCGAGGATACGCAGTATTTT	CAGRQGGEDTQYF
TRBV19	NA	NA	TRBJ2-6	TGTGCCAGTAGTACCCATCCCACAGGGATGGTATCTGGGGCCAACGTCCTGACTTTC	CASSTHPTGMVSGANVLTF
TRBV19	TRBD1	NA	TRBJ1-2	TGTGCCAGCAGGGGGCCTTATGGCTACACCTTC	CASRGPYGYTF
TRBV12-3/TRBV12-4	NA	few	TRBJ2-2	TGTGCCAGCAGTTTGAACTCCGGGGAGCTGTTTTTT	CASSLNSGELFF
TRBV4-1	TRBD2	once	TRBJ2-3	TGCGCCAGCAGCAGGGGACTAGCGGGCAGTAGGGCGGATACGCAGTATTTT	CASSRGLAGSRADTQYF
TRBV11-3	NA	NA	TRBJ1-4	TGTGCCAGCAGCTTAGAATCCTTTTCCGAAAAACTGTTTTTT	CASSLESFSEKLFF
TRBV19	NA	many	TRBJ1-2	TGTGCCACCAGTGCCTACCCTGGGGCCGCTAACTATGGCTACACCTTC	CATSAYPGAANYGYTF
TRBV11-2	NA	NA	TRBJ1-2	TGTGCCAGCAGCTTAGGGGGGCCCGGCTACACCTTC	CASSLGGPGYTF
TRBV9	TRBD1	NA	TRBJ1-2	TGTGCCAGCAGCGTAGCCGGCACAGGGGGTGGCTACACCTTC	CASSVAGTGGGYTF
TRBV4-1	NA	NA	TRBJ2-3	TGCGCCAGCAGCCTACTCCCTAGGGCACAGGGAGTCACAGATACGCAGTATTTT	CASSLLPRAQGVTDTQYF
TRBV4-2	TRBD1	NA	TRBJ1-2	TGTGCCAGCAGCCAAGGACGACAGGGGGTTGGCTACACCTTC	CASSQGRQGVGYTF